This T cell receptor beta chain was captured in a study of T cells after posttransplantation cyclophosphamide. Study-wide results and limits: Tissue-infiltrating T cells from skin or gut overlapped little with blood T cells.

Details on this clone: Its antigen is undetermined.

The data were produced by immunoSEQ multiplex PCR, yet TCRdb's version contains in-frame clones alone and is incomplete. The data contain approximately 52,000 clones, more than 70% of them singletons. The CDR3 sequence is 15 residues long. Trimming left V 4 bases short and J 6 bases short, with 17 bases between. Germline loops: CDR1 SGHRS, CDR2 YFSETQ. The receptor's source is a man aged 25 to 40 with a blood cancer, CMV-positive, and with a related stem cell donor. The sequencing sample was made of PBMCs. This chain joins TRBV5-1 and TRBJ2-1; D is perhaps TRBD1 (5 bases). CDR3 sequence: CASSPPQGPSNEQFF. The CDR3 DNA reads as TGCGCCAGCAGCCCCCCGCAGGGTCCTAGCAATGAGCAGTTCTTC.